Listed below are T cell receptor beta chains from one sample, sequenced in a study of blood T cell repertoires in COVID-19. TCRdb keeps only in-frame clones here, not all; method: immunoSEQ multiplex PCR. The table shows roughly 140,000 clones, with 65% to 90% occurring only once. The specimen was peripheral blood. Receptor source: a man aged 50 to 59 with acute or convalescent COVID-19. Both conserved end residues are part of each CDR3. Each record gives: clone size, V gene, CDR3 protein. Size is omitted from some rows. Given values are once, few, many or a class for expanded clones.

>.|TRBV30
CAWRGTVNTEAFF
>.|TRBV11-2
CASSLVSGRHTDTQYF
>.|TRBV5-1
CASTRSLEETQYF
>.|TRBV10-3
CAISESLGGNTEAFF
>few|TRBV11-3
CASSLAGTSGYNEQFF
>.|TRBV28
CASSFRTGIPSYEQYF
>once|TRBV5-4
CASSLDQSNYGYTF
>.|TRBV2
CASSEGTRGETQYF
>.|TRBV6-5
CASSYSRPLSGNTIYF
>.|TRBV18
CASSNIDTQYF
>once|TRBV7-2
CASAEASSYNEQFF
>.|TRBV2
CASCTGGYTDTQYF
>once|TRBV6-5
CASSYLTGGKETQYF
>.|TRBV24-1
CATSEGTGGYTF
>.|TRBV11-2
CASSLGQIGNTIYF
>.|TRBV29-1
CSVEGPAGVNTEAFF
>.|TRBV6-5
CASSYDWTGHSPLHF
>.|TRBV6-5
CASSSSPWGMNTEAFF
>once|TRBV5-1
CASSLEARGTYGYTF
>.|TRBV7-3
CASSLQGGHQPQHF
>.|TRBV15
CATSRGQGYGYTF
>.|TRBV6-5
CASSYSTAGVGGEQYF
>.|TRBV2
CASRTEETQYF
>.|TRBV6-5
CASTQGNQPQHF
>.|TRBV6-4
CASSDSTRRSGNTIYF
>.|TRBV11-2
CASSPTGIGNYGYTF
>.|TRBV4-1
CASSLGLAAGDEQFF
>.|TRBV21-1
CASSTEEYEQYF
>once|TRBV5-5
CASSYLQGAGQETQYF
>.|TRBV19
CASSGTGIETEAFF
>.|TRBV27
CASSPGTGLNYGYTF
>once|TRBV18
CASSPYREAMNTEAFF
>.|TRBV5-1
CASSPGNEKLFF
>.|TRBV5-1
CASSITPGQNSPLHF
>.|TRBV2
CASVLSGTTSYGYTF
>.|TRBV7-8
CASSVGQGGEQETQYF
>.|TRBV6-5
CASSYGGTVNNEQFF
>.|TRBV19
CASRSTVGTQYF
>.|TRBV5-1
CASSTGTGRDQPQHF
>.|TRBV27
CASSFLGQETQYF